The present entry profiles one TCR beta chain with its context. The sample originates from a study of blood T cell repertoires in COVID-19. On the study more broadly: Samples taken during acute and convalescent COVID-19 were collected in the United States, Italy and Spain. Nucleic acid was either cDNA or gDNA, and it came from T cells, B-cell-depleted T cells, or PBMCs.

CDR1 is SEHNR, CDR2 FQNEAQ, per germline (reference sequence). After removal of 5 bases from V and 5 bases from J, the junction contained 1 base not matched to a gene. The CDR3 loop spans 14 amino acids. The authors' processing: Cell counts per sample came from amplifying reference gene primers. Assay: immunoSEQ multiplex PCR; the TCRdb copy retains only in-frame clones and omits some. V and J calls and clone size are those listed in that table; D and trimming were worked out from the DNA. Among under 300,000 clones listed, around 87% were seen once. The clonotype comes from a man aged 18 to 35 with active or convalescent COVID-19. The gene calls are TRBV7-9 and TRBJ2-3, with TRBD2 matching 13 bases. Input material: peripheral blood. The CDR3 DNA is TGTGCCAGCAGCCGGACTAGCGGGGGAGATACGCAGTATTTT. Translating it yields CASSRTSGGDTQYF.